The 6 T cell receptor beta chains below come from one sample, sequenced in a study of shared clonotypes between healthy human individuals. Some clones are missing from TCRdb's copy, which holds only in-frame ones; the method was immunoSEQ multiplex PCR. The sample records roughly 2.4 million clones, almost 96% being singletons. Sample: naive CD4+ T cells sorted from blood. Documented subset: CD45RA+ positively selected. Receptors originate from a man aged 18 to 30 in good health.

The V call is TRBV11-1, the J call TRBJ2-5, with TRBD2 matching 15 bases. This CDR3 comprises 15 residues. The junction had 3 bases not matched to a gene; V was cut back by 5 bases and J by 5 bases. Germline-derived CDR1 and CDR2 are SGHAT and FQDESV (reference sequence). This chain's CDR3 is CASSGGLAGGETQYF. CDR3 sequence (DNA): TGTGCCAGCAGCGGGGGACTAGCGGGGGGCGAGACCCAGTACTTC.

The CDR3 loop reads CAISAQGANSNQPQHF. The CDR3 DNA sequence: TGTGCCATCAGTGCGCAGGGGGCTAATAGCAATCAGCCCCAGCATTTT. The gene calls are TRBV10-3 and TRBJ1-5; 8 bases are a match to TRBD1. This CDR3 spans 16 amino acids. J was trimmed by 0 bases and V by 4 bases; bases with no gene match: 5. The germline V gene has CDR1 ENHRY and CDR2 SYGVKD.

The chain carries TRBV5-1 and TRBJ2-5, with 7 nucleotides matching TRBD1. This CDR3 is built from 14 residues. Per the germline V gene, CDR1 is SGHRS and CDR2 is YFSETQ. V lost 3 bases to trimming and J lost 1 base; unmatched junction nucleotides: 3. CDR3 in DNA: TGCGCCAGCAGCTGGGGACAGTCCCAAGAGACCCAGTACTTC. It encodes CASSWGQSQETQYF.

The V and J genes are TRBV7-9 and TRBJ2-1, with TRBD2 matching over 13 bases. The CDR3 spans 16 residues. Germline values: CDR1 SEHNR, CDR2 FQNEAQ (reference sequence). V shed 2 bases, J shed 5 bases, and the junction held 3 bases outside the gene matches. CDR3 bases: TGTGCCAGCAGCTTACAGACTAGCGGGAGGAACAATGAGCAGTTCTTC. Amino acid sequence: CASSLQTSGRNNEQFF. The whole variable domain, remainder taken from reference TRBV7-9 and TRBJ2-1, is DTGVSQNPRHKITKRGQNVTFRCDPISEHNRLYWYRQTLGQGPEFLTYFQNEAQLEKSRLLSDRFSAERPKGSFSTLEIQRTEQGDSAMYLCASSLQTSGRNNEQFFGPGTRLTVL.

Notes on this clone: The same CDR3 is also encoded by other DNA sequences in this sample. This chain joins TRBV18 and TRBJ1-1, with 10 bases lining up with TRBD1. The V gene's germline CDR1 is KGHSH and CDR2 LQKENI. With V trimmed by 6 bases and J by 5 bases, 3 bases remained unmatched. This CDR3 spans 13 amino acids. This chain's CDR3 is CASSPDRGTEAFF. The DNA of the CDR3 is TGTGCCAGCTCCCCGGACAGGGGGACTGAAGCTTTCTTT.

This clone is a singleton in its sample. V and J are TRBV4-2 and TRBJ2-2, with a weak D call TRBD2 (5 bases). Germline V gene lookup returns CDR1 LGHNA and CDR2 YNFKEQ. CDR3 length equals 17 residues. Between the trimmed V and J ends, which lost 1 base and 0 bases, there was a span of 12 bases. CDR3 region: CASSQVVVGANTGELFF. The CDR3 DNA follows: TGTGCCAGCAGCCAAGTAGTTGTGGGAGCGAACACCGGGGAGCTGTTTTTT.